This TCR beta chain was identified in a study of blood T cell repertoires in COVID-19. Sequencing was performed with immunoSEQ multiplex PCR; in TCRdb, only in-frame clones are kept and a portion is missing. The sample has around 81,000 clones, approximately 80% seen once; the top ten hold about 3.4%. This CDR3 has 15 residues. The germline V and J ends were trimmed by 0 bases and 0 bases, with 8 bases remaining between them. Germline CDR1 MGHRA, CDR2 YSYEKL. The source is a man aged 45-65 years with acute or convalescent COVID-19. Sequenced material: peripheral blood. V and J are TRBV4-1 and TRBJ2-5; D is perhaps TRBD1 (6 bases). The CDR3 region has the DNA TGCGCCAGCAGCCAAGATAGGGGGTACCAAGAGACCCAGTACTTC. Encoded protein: CASSQDRGYQETQYF.